This TCR beta chain was documented in a study of cytomegalovirus exposure and HLA in healthy donors. In the PCR, 60 Vbeta and 13 Jbeta primers were used. Method: immunoSEQ multiplex PCR; TCRdb's copy keeps in-frame clones and lacks some. The sample includes approximately 110,000 clones, roughly 70% of them seen just once. The CDR3 consists of 16 residues. Germline-derived CDR1 and CDR2 are SEHNR and FQNEAQ (reference sequence). V dropped 5 bases and J dropped 4; count of bases not matched to a gene: 10. This chain connects TRBV7-9 to TRBJ2-1, with 8 bases lining up with TRBD2. The sequenced material came from PBMCs. The origin of this receptor is a man between 18 and 29 years old in good health and CMV-seropositive. This chain's CDR3 is CASSPPSGGLYNEQFF. CDR3 nucleotide sequence: TGTGCCAGCAGCCCACCAAGCGGGGGCCTATACAATGAGCAGTTCTTC.